This TCR beta chain originates from a study of shared T cell receptors in the human thymus. Some clones are missing from TCRdb's copy, which holds only in-frame ones; the method was immunoSEQ multiplex PCR. Altogether hundreds of thousands of clones are present, more than 75% being singletons, with the ten largest covering just under 0.0095%. Germline CDR1 reads SQVTM; CDR2 reads ANQGSEA. Trimming shortened V by 4 bases and J by 3 bases, and 12 bases separated the two germline ends. The CDR3 length is 13 residues. The data also belong to a second study, concerning human thymus T cells. That source adds: Highly overlapping thymic repertoires in unrelated individuals were reported by related research.

This receptor was identified in a boy younger than two with a congenital heart defect. Material: thymocytes. The J gene is TRBJ1-1, the V gene TRBV29-1; maybe TRBD1 (5 bases). The DNA of the CDR3 is TGCAGCGTTGGCCAGGGTTCGGACACTGAAGCTTTCTTT. It specifies CSVGQGSDTEAFF.